This T cell receptor beta chain appears in the sequencing data of a study of T cell responses to AZD1222 COVID-19 vaccine. Regarding the study as a whole: Close to half of spike-specific TCRs reportedly recognize unmutated variant regions. Donors were chiefly white British, with a greater number of females, and clonal diversity was perhaps underestimated.

The sample holds one count of this clone. What it binds is unknown. Some clones are missing from TCRdb's copy, which holds only in-frame ones; the method was immunoSEQ multiplex PCR. The top ten clones hold less than 1.2% of a sample with nearly 200,000 clones, over 85% of them seen once. Germline assignment: CDR1 MNHEY and CDR2 SVGAGI. V lost 6 bases and J lost 4, with 10 bases in between. The CDR3 is 14 amino acids. Sequencing used peripheral blood, obtained 28 days after the second AZD1222 dose. This receptor was taken from an adult who received the AZD1222 COVID-19 vaccine. The chain couples TRBV6-5 to TRBJ1-6, with TRBD1 as a possible D gene (6 bases). CDR3: CASRPGQYNSPLHF. As DNA, the CDR3 is TGTGCCAGCAGACCGGGACAATATAATTCACCCCTCCACTTT.